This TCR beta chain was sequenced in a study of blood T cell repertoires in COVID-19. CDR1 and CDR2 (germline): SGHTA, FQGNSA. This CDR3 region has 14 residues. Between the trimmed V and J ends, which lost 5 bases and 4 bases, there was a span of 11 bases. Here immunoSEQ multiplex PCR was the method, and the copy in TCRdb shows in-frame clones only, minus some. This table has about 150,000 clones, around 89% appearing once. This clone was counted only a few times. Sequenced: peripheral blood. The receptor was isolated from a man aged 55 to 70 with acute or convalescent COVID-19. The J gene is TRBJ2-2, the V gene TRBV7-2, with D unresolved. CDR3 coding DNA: TGTGCCAGCAGCCCAAACCAGGCCACCGGGGAGCTGTTTTTT. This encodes CASSPNQATGELFF.